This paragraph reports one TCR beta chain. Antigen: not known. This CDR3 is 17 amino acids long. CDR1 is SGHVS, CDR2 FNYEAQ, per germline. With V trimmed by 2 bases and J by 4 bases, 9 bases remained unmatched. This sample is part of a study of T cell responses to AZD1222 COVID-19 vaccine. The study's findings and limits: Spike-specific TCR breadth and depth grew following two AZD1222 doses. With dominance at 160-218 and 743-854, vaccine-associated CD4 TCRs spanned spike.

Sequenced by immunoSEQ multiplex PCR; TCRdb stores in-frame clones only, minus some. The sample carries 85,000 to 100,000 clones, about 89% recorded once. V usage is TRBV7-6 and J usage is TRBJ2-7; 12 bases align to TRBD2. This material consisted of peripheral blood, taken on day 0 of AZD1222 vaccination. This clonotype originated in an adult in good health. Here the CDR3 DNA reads TGTGCCAGCAGCTTACCCCGGACTAGCGGGATTCGGTACGAGCAGTACTTC. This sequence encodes CASSLPRTSGIRYEQYF.